This TCR beta chain originates from a study of blood T cell repertoires in COVID-19. The method was immunoSEQ multiplex PCR; TCRdb's version includes in-frame clones alone and lacks a portion of them. The repertoire holds tens of thousands of clones, with around nine tenths as singletons. There are 14 residues in the CDR3. The V end was cut by 1 base, the J end by 3 bases, with 9 bases between. The germline CDR1 and CDR2 sequences are MGHDK and SYGVNS. Sequenced input: peripheral blood. The TCR comes from a human donor in a cohort sampled during active COVID-19. This rearrangement joins TRBV25-1 to TRBJ1-2; D might be TRBD1 (5 bases). The CDR3 sequence: CASSEFAGYYGYTF. The CDR3, as DNA: TGTGCCAGCAGTGAATTCGCAGGGTACTATGGCTACACCTTC.